Sequencing of this TCR beta chain was carried out in a study of Graves' ophthalmopathy and Graves' hyperthyroidism. Study-level points and caveats: Blood shared most expanded thyroid clonotypes above 0.001 frequency. Ophthalmopathy progression cases were predicted by the model with 70.59% sensitivity and 72.22% specificity.

The study amplified TCR beta CDR3 regions using RNA transcripts. Second-round multiplex PCR followed a first-round RT-PCR using HTBI primers. TCRdb independently ran MiXCR on the multiplex PCR reads; one entry per CDR3 protein. The sample lists almost 750,000 distinct CDR3 sequences; around 40% were seen once. The length of the CDR3 is 17 residues. CDR1 is KGHDR, CDR2 SFDVKD, per germline. V lost 2 bases and J 8 bases, leaving 23 bases between the germline ends. Out of around 9.4 ml of fresh peripheral blood, PBMCs were obtained. As regards this clonotype: Its target is unknown.

V gene TRBV24-1 combines with J gene TRBJ1-2; D is possibly TRBD1 (5 bases). Specimen: peripheral blood. The TCR was taken from an adult man with Graves' ophthalmopathy. The CDR3 reads CATSDYRRTGLGGGYTF. CDR3 coding DNA: TGTGCCACCAGTGATTACCGGCGGACGGGACTGGGAGGGGGCTACACCTTC.